What follows are 14 T cell receptor beta chains derived from one specimen sequenced in a study of T cells expressing NK-cell markers. TCRdb reprocessed the 5' RACE reads and reports one entry per CDR3 protein, with no DNA. Found here are about 190,000 distinct CDR3 sequences; the top ten clones hold over 20%. Input material: blood T cells: a sorted CD56 or NKG2C T cell subset, CD4+ or CD8+ T cells, or bulk PBMC T cells (not recorded which). The source of these receptors is a man aged 18 to 70 in good health.

The chain combines TRBV24-1 with TRBJ2-1; the D gene TCRdb calls, TRBD1, cannot be checked with no DNA. This CDR3 has 16 residues. The germline CDR1 and CDR2 sequences are KGHDR and SFDVKD. Here the CDR3 reads CATSDPTGEGYNEQFF.

This CDR3 is CASSQDRTGFPYGYTF. V is TRBV4-1 and J is TRBJ1-2; checking the TCRdb D call of TRBD1 is not possible without DNA. CDR1 is MGHRA and CDR2 is YSYEKL in the germline V gene. This CDR3 is 16 amino acids long.

V is TRBV6-1 and J is TRBJ2-4; TCRdb calls TRBD2, which cannot be checked without DNA. The CDR3 has 16 residues. Germline-derived CDR1 and CDR2 are MNHNS and SASEGT. This CDR3 reads CASRSLLNTGRAIQYF.

V is TRBV6-4 and J is TRBJ2-3. Per the germline V gene, CDR1 is MRHNA and CDR2 is SNTAGT. The CDR3 has 13 residues. The CDR3 region is CASSPVPTDTQYF.

The CDR3 sequence: CASSLEAQGRSPLHF. The chain carries TRBV7-6 and TRBJ1-6; no DNA is available, so the TRBD1 call from TCRdb remains unchecked. Germline-derived CDR1 and CDR2 are SGHVS and FNYEAQ. CDR3 length: 15 amino acids.

The chain employs TRBV29-1 and TRBJ2-1. CDR1 is SQVTM and CDR2 is ANQGSEA in the germline V gene. The CDR3 sequence is 13 residues long. The CDR3 region is CSVEPTVEVEQFF.

The CDR3: CASSLDRGGTDTQYF. The chain couples TRBV7-8 to TRBJ2-3; the D call from TCRdb, TRBD1, cannot be confirmed without DNA. The CDR3 length is 15 residues. Germline CDR1 is SGHVS and CDR2 is FQNEAQ.

The chain employs TRBV6-1 and TRBJ1-6. The CDR3 length is 17 residues. Germline values: CDR1 MNHNS, CDR2 SASEGT. CDR3 sequence: CASSEAGAFSYNSPLHF.

CDR3 loop: CASSLAPASGGYEQFF. The chain is built from TRBV11-2 and TRBJ2-1; as DNA is missing, the TRBD2 call by TCRdb cannot be tested. The CDR3 runs 16 residues. Germline V lookup: CDR1 SGHAT, CDR2 FQNNGV.

The chain carries TRBV12-3 or TRBV12-4 and TRBJ1-4. The CDR3 is 15 amino acids. The CDR3 spells CASSLVGRVNEKLFF.

This chain links TRBV9 with TRBJ2-4; TCRdb outputs TRBD1, but without DNA this stays unchecked. Germline V gene lookup returns CDR1 SGDLS and CDR2 YYNGEE. CDR3 size: 16 residues. The CDR3 is CASSSRGGAAKNIQYF.

The chain employs TRBV20-1 and TRBJ1-5. The length of the CDR3 is 12 residues. The germline V gene has CDR1 DFQATT and CDR2 SNEGSKA (reference sequence). CDR3: CSARDGGLSQHF.

This sequence joins TRBV5-1 and TRBJ1-2; there is no DNA to check the TCRdb D call of TRBD1. CDR1 is SGHRS, CDR2 YFSETQ, per germline. This CDR3 is built from 15 residues. The CDR3 loop is CASSIETGEVYGYTF.

The chain has TRBV29-1 and TRBJ2-7. CDR3 length: 12 residues. CDR1 and CDR2 from the germline V gene are SQVTM and ANQGSEA. The CDR3 loop is CSVERYMDEQYF.